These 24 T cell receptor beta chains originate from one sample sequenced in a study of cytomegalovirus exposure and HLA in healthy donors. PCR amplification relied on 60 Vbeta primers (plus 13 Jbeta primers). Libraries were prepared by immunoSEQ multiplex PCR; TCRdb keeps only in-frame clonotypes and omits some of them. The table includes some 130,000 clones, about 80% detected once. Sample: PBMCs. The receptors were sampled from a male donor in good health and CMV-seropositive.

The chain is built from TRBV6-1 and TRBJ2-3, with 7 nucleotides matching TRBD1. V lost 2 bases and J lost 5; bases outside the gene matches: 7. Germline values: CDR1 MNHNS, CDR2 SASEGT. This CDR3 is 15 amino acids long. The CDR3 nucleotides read TGTGCCAGCAGTGAAATGAGACAGGGCATAGATACGCAGTATTTT. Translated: CASSEMRQGIDTQYF.

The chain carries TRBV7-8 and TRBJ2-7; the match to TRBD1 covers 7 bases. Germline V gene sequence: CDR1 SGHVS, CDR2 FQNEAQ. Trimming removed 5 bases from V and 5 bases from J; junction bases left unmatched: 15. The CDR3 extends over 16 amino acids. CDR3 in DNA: TGTGCCAGCAGCCCACTTCCCCAGGACAGGCGCCACGAGCAGTACTTC. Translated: CASSPLPQDRRHEQYF. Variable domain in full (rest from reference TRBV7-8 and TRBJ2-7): GAGVSQSPRYKVAKRGQDVALRCDPISGHVSLFWYQQALGQGPEFLTYFQNEAQLDKSGLPSDRFFAERPEGSVSTLKIQRTQQEDSAVYLCASSPLPQDRRHEQYFGPGTRLTVT.

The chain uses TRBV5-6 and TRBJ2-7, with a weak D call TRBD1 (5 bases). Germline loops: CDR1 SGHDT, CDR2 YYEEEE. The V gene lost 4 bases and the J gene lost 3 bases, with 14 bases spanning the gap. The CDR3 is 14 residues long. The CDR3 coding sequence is TGTGCCAGCAGCCCCGACAGACAAAACTACGAGCAGTACTTC. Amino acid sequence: CASSPDRQNYEQYF.

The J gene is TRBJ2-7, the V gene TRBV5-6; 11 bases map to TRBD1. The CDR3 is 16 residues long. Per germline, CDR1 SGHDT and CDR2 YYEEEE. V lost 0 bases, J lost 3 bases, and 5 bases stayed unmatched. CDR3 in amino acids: CASSLGLGTGGYEQYF. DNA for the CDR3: TGTGCCAGCAGCTTGGGGTTGGGGACAGGGGGCTACGAGCAGTACTTC.

The CDR3 DNA reads as TGTGCCAGCAGCCGGGGGGGACAGTTAGCCAAAAACATTCAGTACTTC. Amino acid sequence: CASSRGGQLAKNIQYF. The chain combines TRBV25-1 with TRBJ2-4, with D possibly matching TRBD2 (8 bases). V was pared by 6 bases and J by 0 bases, with 15 bases between. The germline gives CDR1 MGHDK, CDR2 SYGVNS. The CDR3 runs 16 residues.

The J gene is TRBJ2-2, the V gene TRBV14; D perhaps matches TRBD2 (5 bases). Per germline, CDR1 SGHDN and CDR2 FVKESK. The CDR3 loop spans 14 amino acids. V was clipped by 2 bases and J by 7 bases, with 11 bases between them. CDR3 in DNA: TGTGCCAGCAGCCAAAATTTTGGGAGCGGGGAGCTGTTTTTT. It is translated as CASSQNFGSGELFF.

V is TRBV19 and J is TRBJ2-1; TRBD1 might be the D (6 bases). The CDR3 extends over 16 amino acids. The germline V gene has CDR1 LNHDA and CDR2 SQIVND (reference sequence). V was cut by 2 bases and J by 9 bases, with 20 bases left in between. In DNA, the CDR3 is TGTGCCAGTAGTATAACGCGACAAGGGGGTCGTACTGAGCAGTTCTTC. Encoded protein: CASSITRQGGRTEQFF.

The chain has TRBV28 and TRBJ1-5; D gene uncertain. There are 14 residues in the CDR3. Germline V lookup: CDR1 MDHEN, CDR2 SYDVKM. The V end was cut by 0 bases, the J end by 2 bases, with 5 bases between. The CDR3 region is CASSLWGRNQPQHF. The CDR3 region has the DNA TGTGCCAGCAGTTTATGGGGCCGCAATCAGCCCCAGCATTTT.

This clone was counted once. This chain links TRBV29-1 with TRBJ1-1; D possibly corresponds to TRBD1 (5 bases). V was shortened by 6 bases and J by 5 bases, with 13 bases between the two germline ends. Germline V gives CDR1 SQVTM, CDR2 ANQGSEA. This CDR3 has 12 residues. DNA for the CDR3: TGCAGCGTGCGGGGCTTATGGACTGAAGCTTTCTTT. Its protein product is CSVRGLWTEAFF.

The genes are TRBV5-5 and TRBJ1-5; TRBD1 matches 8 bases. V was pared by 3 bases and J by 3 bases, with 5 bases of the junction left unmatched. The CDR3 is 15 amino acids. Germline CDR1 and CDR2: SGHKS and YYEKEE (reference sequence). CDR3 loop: CASSSETGANQPQHF. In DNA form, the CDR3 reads TGTGCCAGCAGCTCTGAGACAGGGGCCAATCAGCCCCAGCATTTT.

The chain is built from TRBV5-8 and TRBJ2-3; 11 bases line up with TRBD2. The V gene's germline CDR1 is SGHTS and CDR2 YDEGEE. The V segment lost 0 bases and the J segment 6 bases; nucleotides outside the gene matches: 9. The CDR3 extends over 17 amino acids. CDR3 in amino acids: CASSLAGTSGTVDTQYF. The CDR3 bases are TGTGCCAGCAGCTTGGCCGGGACTAGCGGTACCGTGGATACGCAGTATTTT.

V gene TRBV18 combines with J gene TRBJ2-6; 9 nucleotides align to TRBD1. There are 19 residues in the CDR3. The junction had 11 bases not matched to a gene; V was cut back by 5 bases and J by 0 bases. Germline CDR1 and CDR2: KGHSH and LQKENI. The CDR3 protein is CASSLMPGQGNSGANVLTF. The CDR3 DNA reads TGTGCCAGCTCATTGATGCCGGGACAGGGAAACTCTGGGGCCAACGTCCTGACTTTC.

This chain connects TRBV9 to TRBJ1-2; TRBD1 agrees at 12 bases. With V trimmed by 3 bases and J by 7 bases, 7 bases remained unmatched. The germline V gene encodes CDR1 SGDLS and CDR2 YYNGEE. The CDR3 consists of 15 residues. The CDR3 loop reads CASSGGQGAFVGYTF. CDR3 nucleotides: TGTGCCAGCAGCGGGGGACAGGGGGCTTTTGTTGGCTACACCTTC.

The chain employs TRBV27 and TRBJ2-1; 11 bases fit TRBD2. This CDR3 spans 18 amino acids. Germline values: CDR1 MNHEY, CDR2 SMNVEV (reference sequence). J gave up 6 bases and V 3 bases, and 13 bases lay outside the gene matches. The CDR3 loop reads CASSLILAGGIDPNEQFF. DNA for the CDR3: TGTGCCAGCAGTTTGATCTTAGCGGGGGGGATTGACCCCAATGAGCAGTTCTTC.

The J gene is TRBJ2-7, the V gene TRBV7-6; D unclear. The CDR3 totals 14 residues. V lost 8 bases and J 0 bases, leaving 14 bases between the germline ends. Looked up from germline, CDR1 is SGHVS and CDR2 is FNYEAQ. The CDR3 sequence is CASSNERHSYEQYF. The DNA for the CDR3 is TGTGCCAGCTCGAATGAGCGCCACTCCTACGAGCAGTACTTC.

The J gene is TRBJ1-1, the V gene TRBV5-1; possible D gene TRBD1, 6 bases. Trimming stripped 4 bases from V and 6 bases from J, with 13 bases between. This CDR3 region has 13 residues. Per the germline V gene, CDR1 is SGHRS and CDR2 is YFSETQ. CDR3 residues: CASSHRVLAEAFF. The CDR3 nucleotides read TGCGCCAGCAGCCACAGGGTTTTGGCTGAAGCTTTCTTT. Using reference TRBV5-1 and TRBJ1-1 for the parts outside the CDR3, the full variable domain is KAGVTQTPRYLIKTRGQQVTLSCSPISGHRSVSWYQQTPGQGLQFLFEYFSETQRNKGNFPGRFSGRQFSNSRSEMNVSTLELGDSALYLCASSHRVLAEAFFGQGTRLTVV.

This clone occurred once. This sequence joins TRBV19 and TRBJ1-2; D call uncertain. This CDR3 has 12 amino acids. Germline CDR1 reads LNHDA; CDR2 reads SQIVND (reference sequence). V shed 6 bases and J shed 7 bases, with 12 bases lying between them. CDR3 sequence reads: CASSESRAGYTF. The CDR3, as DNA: TGTGCCAGTAGCGAATCGCGGGCTGGCTACACCTTC. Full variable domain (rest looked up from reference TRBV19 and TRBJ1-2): DGGITQSPKYLFRKEGQNVTLSCEQNLNHDAMYWYRQDPGQGLRLIYYSQIVNDFQKGDIAEGYSVSREKKESFPLTVTSAQKNPTAFYLCASSESRAGYTFGSGTRLTVV.

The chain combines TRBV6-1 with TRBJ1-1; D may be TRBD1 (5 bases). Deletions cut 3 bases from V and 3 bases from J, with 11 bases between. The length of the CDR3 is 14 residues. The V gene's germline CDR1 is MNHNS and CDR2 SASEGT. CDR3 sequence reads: CASSEGGVYTEAFF. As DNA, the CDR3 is TGTGCCAGCAGTGAGGGGGGGGTATACACTGAAGCTTTCTTT.

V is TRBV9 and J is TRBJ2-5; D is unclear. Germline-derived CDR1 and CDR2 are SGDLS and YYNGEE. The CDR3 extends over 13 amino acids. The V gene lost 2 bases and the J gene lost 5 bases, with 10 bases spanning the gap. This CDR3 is CASSVGWRETQYF. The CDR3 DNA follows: TGTGCCAGCAGCGTCGGCTGGCGGGAGACCCAGTACTTC. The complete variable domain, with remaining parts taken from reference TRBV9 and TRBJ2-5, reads DSGVTQTPKHLITATGQRVTLRCSPRSGDLSVYWYQQSLDQGLQFLIQYYNGEERAKGNILERFSAQQFPDLHSELNLSSLELGDSALYFCASSVGWRETQYFGPGTRLLVL.

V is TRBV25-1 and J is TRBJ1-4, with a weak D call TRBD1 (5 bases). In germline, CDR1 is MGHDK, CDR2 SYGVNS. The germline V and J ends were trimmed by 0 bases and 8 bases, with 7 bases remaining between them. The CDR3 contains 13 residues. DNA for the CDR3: TGTGCCAGCAGTGAATATGGGGGGGAAAAACTGTTTTTT. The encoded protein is CASSEYGGEKLFF. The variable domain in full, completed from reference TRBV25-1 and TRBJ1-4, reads EADIYQTPRYLVIGTGKKITLECSQTMGHDKMYWYQQDPGMELHLIHYSYGVNSTEKGDLSSESTVSRIRTEHFPLTLESARPSHTSQYLCASSEYGGEKLFFGSGTQLSVL.

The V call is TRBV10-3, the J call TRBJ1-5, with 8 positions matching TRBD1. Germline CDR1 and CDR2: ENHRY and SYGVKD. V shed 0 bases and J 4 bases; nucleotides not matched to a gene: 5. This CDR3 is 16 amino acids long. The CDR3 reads CAISESGRGQNQPQHF. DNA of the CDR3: TGTGCCATCAGTGAGTCGGGCAGGGGGCAGAATCAGCCCCAGCATTTT.

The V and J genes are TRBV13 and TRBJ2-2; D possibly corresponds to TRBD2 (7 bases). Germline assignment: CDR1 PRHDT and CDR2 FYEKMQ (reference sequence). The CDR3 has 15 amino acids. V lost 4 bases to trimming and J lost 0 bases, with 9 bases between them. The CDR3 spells CASSSGGPNTGELFF. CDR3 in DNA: TGTGCCAGCAGCTCGGGGGGCCCGAACACCGGGGAGCTGTTTTTT.

Here the CDR3 DNA reads TGCAGCGGAGAGACAGGGAGAGAGACCCAGTACTTC. Protein sequence: CSGETGRETQYF. V and J are TRBV29-1 and TRBJ2-5; TRBD1 aligns across 7 bases. Trimming took 7 bases from V and 4 from J; bases not matched to a gene: 6. The CDR3 spans 12 residues. The germline V gene has CDR1 SQVTM and CDR2 ANQGSEA.

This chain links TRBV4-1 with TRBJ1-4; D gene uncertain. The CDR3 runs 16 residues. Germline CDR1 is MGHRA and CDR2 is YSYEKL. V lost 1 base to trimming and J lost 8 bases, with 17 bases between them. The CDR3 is CASSQGSTPKREKLFF. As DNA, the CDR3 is TGCGCCAGCAGCCAAGGATCGACACCTAAGCGGGAAAAACTGTTTTTT.